A selection of T cell receptor beta chains follows, all from one sample in a study of shared clonotypes between healthy human individuals. Only in-frame clones appear in the TCRdb table, and some are missing; sequencing was by immunoSEQ multiplex PCR. The sample shows 730,000 or so clones, about two thirds of them seen only once. The sequenced sample consisted of memory CD4+ T cells sorted from blood. Receptor source: a woman in her 30s in good health. CDR3s include the opening cysteine and the closing phenylalanine or tryptophan. The D gene is left open where the match is weak. Size is omitted from some rows. Given values are once, few, many or a class for expanded clones.

abundance,j_gene,v_gene,d_gene,CDR3aa,CDR3nt
.,TRBJ1-3,TRBV7-9,.,CASSLEELGSGNTIYF,TGTGCCAGCAGCTTAGAGGAGTTGGGGAGCGGAAACACCATATATTTT
.,TRBJ2-7,TRBV7-5,.,CVRSFPRVRVYEQYF,TGTGTCAGAAGCTTTCCACGGGTTAGGGTCTACGAGCAGTACTTC
.,TRBJ2-2,TRBV6-5,TRBD2,CASSFASGSRVGELFF,TGTGCCAGCAGTTTCGCTAGCGGGAGTCGGGTCGGGGAGCTGTTTTTT
.,TRBJ1-3,TRBV5-1,.,CASSAGFSGNTIYF,TGCGCCAGCAGCGCAGGGTTTTCTGGAAACACCATATATTTT
.,TRBJ1-2,TRBV10-3,.,CAISEPAARTNYGYTF,TGTGCCATCAGTGAGCCAGCGGCTCGGACAAACTATGGCTACACCTTC
.,TRBJ2-1,TRBV28,TRBD1,CASSPDRRKQFF,TGTGCCAGCAGCCCGGACAGGCGGAAGCAGTTCTTC
.,TRBJ1-2,TRBV7-8,.,CASSLGDIGRGGYTF,TGTGCCAGCAGCTTAGGGGACATCGGGCGGGGTGGCTACACCTTC
few,TRBJ2-6,TRBV28,.,CASRYTISGANVLTF,TGTGCCAGCCGCTACACGATCTCTGGGGCCAACGTCCTGACTTTC
.,TRBJ1-1,TRBV18,.,CASSPPLRTEAFF,TGTGCCAGCTCACCACCGCTTCGGACTGAAGCTTTCTTT
.,TRBJ2-1,TRBV2,TRBD2,CASRRLAVSHNEQFF,TGTGCCAGCAGAAGACTAGCGGTCTCCCACAATGAGCAGTTCTTC
.,TRBJ1-5,TRBV28,.,CASSLRTQSNQPQHF,TGTGCCAGCAGTTTACGGACACAGAGCAATCAGCCCCAGCATTTT
.,TRBJ1-5,TRBV6-5,.,CASSYGVWPQHF,TGTGCCAGCAGTTACGGGGTTTGGCCCCAGCATTTT
.,TRBJ2-3,TRBV19,.,CASRRIHSTDTQYF,TGTGCCAGTAGACGGATTCATAGCACAGATACGCAGTATTTT
.,TRBJ2-5,TRBV18,.,CASSPGGGETQYF,TGTGCCAGCTCACCCGGAGGGGGGGAGACCCAGTACTTC
.,TRBJ2-2,TRBV14,.,CASSQDQNTGELFF,TGTGCCAGCAGCCAAGATCAGAACACCGGGGAGCTGTTTTTT
.,TRBJ2-3,TRBV7-2,.,CASSLVATRVGGPADTQYF,TGTGCCAGCAGCTTAGTTGCCACAAGGGTTGGTGGCCCAGCAGATACGCAGTATTTT
.,TRBJ2-5,TRBV5-1,TRBD1,CASSQGQGQETQYF,TGCGCCAGCAGCCAAGGACAGGGGCAAGAGACCCAGTACTTC
.,TRBJ1-2,TRBV10-3,.,CAISSTESVYGYTF,TGTGCCATCAGCTCTACGGAAAGCGTTTATGGCTACACCTTC
many,TRBJ1-2,TRBV28,TRBD1,CASSQQGLVYTF,TGTGCCAGCAGCCAACAGGGGTTGGTCTACACCTTC
.,TRBJ1-1,TRBV6-5,.,CASSYSRGTEAFF,TGTGCCAGCAGTTACAGTCGGGGTACTGAAGCTTTCTTT
many,TRBJ2-1,TRBV19,TRBD1,CASSLRGRGYNEQFF,TGTGCCAGTAGCCTTAGGGGGCGCGGCTACAATGAGCAGTTCTTC
once,TRBJ2-1,TRBV5-4,TRBD2,CASSPGLAGERAYNEQFF,TGTGCCAGCAGCCCGGGACTAGCGGGAGAAAGGGCGTACAATGAGCAGTTCTTC
few,TRBJ1-3,TRBV6-1,.,CATRGGYGNTIYF,TGTGCCACCAGGGGAGGGTATGGAAACACCATATATTTT
.,TRBJ1-5,TRBV10-2,.,CASSVNSNQPQHF,TGCGCCAGCAGTGTGAATAGCAATCAGCCCCAGCATTTT
many,TRBJ1-2,TRBV6-5,.,CASTAHTNYGYTF,TGTGCCAGCACGGCACATACTAACTATGGCTACACCTTC
.,TRBJ1-2,TRBV7-9,.,CASSRTENYGYTF,TGTGCCAGCAGCCGGACGGAGAACTATGGCTACACCTTC
.,TRBJ2-7,TRBV9,.,CASSGTADGSYEQYF,TGTGCCAGCAGCGGGACAGCTGATGGGAGCTACGAGCAGTACTTC
.,TRBJ1-2,TRBV5-1,TRBD1,CASSLVTGNYGYTF,TGCGCCAGCAGCTTGGTGACAGGGAACTATGGCTACACCTTC
.,TRBJ2-5,TRBV5-1,.,CASSWRGQETQYF,TGCGCCAGCAGCTGGAGGGGCCAAGAGACCCAGTACTTC
.,TRBJ2-1,TRBV19,.,CASRNPPGNEQFF,TGTGCCAGTAGAAATCCTCCTGGAAATGAGCAGTTCTTC
once,TRBJ1-1,TRBV13,.,CASSQPWGLRGGTEAFF,TGTGCCAGCAGCCAACCATGGGGGCTCAGAGGGGGCACTGAAGCTTTCTTT
.,TRBJ2-2,TRBV7-2,.,CASDSPNTGELFF,TGTGCCAGCGACTCGCCTAACACCGGGGAGCTGTTTTTT
.,TRBJ1-1,TRBV28,TRBD1,CASRTGTGGTEAFF,TGTGCCAGCAGAACCGGGACAGGGGGCACTGAAGCTTTCTTT
once,TRBJ2-1,TRBV9,.,CASSVGISDLNNEQFF,TGTGCCAGCAGCGTAGGGATTAGCGACTTAAACAATGAGCAGTTCTTC
.,TRBJ2-7,TRBV19,.,CASRMTRQSYEQYF,TGTGCCAGCCGAATGACTAGACAGTCCTACGAGCAGTACTTC
.,TRBJ1-6,TRBV19,TRBD1,CASATGVAYNSPLHF,TGTGCCAGTGCCACAGGGGTTGCCTATAATTCACCCCTCCACTTT
.,TRBJ2-1,TRBV5-1,.,CASSSPGYSYNEQFF,TGCGCCAGCAGCTCCCCCGGGTACTCCTACAATGAGCAGTTCTTC
few,TRBJ1-3,TRBV30,TRBD1,CAWGQGATGNTIYF,TGTGCCTGGGGCCAGGGGGCGACTGGAAACACCATATATTTT
.,TRBJ1-5,TRBV25-1,.,CASSEREGVQPQHF,TGTGCCAGCAGTGAACGAGAAGGGGTGCAGCCCCAGCATTTT
.,TRBJ2-1,TRBV28,.,CASSLNGISYNEQFF,TGTGCCAGCAGTTTAAACGGGATCTCCTACAATGAGCAGTTCTTC
.,TRBJ1-1,TRBV18,TRBD1,CASSPTTGVGTEAFF,TGTGCCAGCTCACCGACCACAGGGGTGGGCACTGAAGCTTTCTTT
once,TRBJ2-5,TRBV27,.,CASSLGSQETQYF,TGTGCCAGCAGTTTGGGCTCCCAAGAGACCCAGTACTTC
few,TRBJ2-1,TRBV5-4,TRBD1,CASSPLAGQGAWNEQFF,TGTGCCAGCAGCCCACTTGCCGGACAGGGGGCCTGGAATGAGCAGTTCTTC
.,TRBJ1-5,TRBV5-1,.,CASSFERGQPQHF,TGCGCCAGCAGTTTCGAGCGGGGGCAGCCCCAGCATTTT
few,TRBJ2-5,TRBV7-2,TRBD2,CASSLGREAQETQYF,TGTGCCAGCAGCTTAGGCCGGGAGGCGCAAGAGACCCAGTACTTC